Listed here is a single T cell receptor beta chain. This entry belongs to a study of blood T cell repertoires in COVID-19. Study information: Samples came from the United States, Italy and Spain, spanning acute and convalescent COVID-19. From T cells, B-cell-depleted T cells, or PBMCs came the material, which was cDNA or gDNA.

In the authors' methods: Estimated nucleated cell counts came from reference gene primer amplification. Repertoires were generated with immunoSEQ multiplex PCR, while TCRdb's copy carries only in-frame clones and drops some. V and J calls and clone size are those listed in that table; D and trimming were worked out from the DNA. Among fewer than 300,000 clones listed, around 89% were seen once. CDR3 length equals 13 residues. J lost 3 bases, V lost 6 bases, and 3 bases had no gene match. Sequenced material: peripheral blood. The chain joins TRBV12-3 or TRBV12-4 to TRBJ1-2; TRBD1 aligns across 8 bases. This TCR was sampled from a man aged 30 to 45 with acute or convalescent COVID-19. The CDR3 DNA reads as TGTGCCAGCAGCGACAGGGGCTACTATGGCTACACCTTC. Translated, it gives CASSDRGYYGYTF.